This entry features one T cell receptor (beta chain) sequence. No antigen is known for it. Germline and junction disagree at one end, which may indicate a read error. The PCR used 60 Vbeta and 13 Jbeta primers. Here immunoSEQ multiplex PCR was the method, and the copy in TCRdb shows in-frame clones only, minus some. This table has some 56,000 clones, 50% to 70% appearing once. This entry is derived from a study of cytomegalovirus exposure and HLA in healthy donors. Study-level information: Among the roughly 370 genotyped donors, approximately 80% were placed in the Caucasian-associated ancestry cluster.

Regarding the study as a whole: Sequencing artifact likely explains a cluster of highly shared sequence variants. Rarity marked most TCR sequences, yet some public TCRs occurred in many donors.

This CDR3 contains 16 residues. CDR1 SSHAT and CDR2 FNYEAQ come from the germline V gene (reference sequence). The donors gave bone marrow, and they were healthy. The receptor was isolated from a human donor in good health. Input material: PBMCs. The chain uses TRBV7-7 and TRBJ2-3; possibly TRBD1 for D (6 bases). The CDR3 region has the DNA TGTGCTAGCAGCTTAGGGACAAGTCGGATCACAGATACGCAGTATTTT. This translates into CASSLGTSRITDTQYF.